These 11 T cell receptor beta chains were sequenced from one sample in a study of Ad26.COV2.S vaccination and SARS-CoV-2 variants. Treatment meaning: around 19 received Ad26.COV2.S at low or high dose, single or two shots; several received placebo; per-sample allocation not given. Day 63 after the first injection of vaccine or placebo was the sampling time. Libraries were prepared by immunoSEQ multiplex PCR; TCRdb keeps only in-frame clonotypes and omits some of them. The profile shows fewer than 900,000 clones, around 89% of them singletons. Sequencing was performed on peripheral blood, taken in a trial of Ad26.COV2.S vaccine versus placebo. The receptors derive from a person aged 18-65 years who received the Ad26.COV2.S COVID-19 vaccine or a placebo.

This clone was picked up a small number of times. V usage is TRBV10-3 and J usage is TRBJ2-5, with D unclear. The germline V gene has CDR1 ENHRY and CDR2 SYGVKD. CDR3 length equals 12 residues. Trimming cost V 5 bases and J 9 bases, with 13 bases left between them. The CDR3, as DNA: TGTGCCATCAGTCGGACCCCCGAGGCCCAGTACTTC. This encodes CAISRTPEAQYF.

This clone appeared a few times. V is TRBV6-1 and J is TRBJ1-5; tentatively, D is TRBD1 (5 bases). V lost 1 base to trimming and J lost 1 base, with 20 bases between them. The CDR3 runs to 19 residues. Germline CDR1 MNHNS, CDR2 SASEGT. The CDR3 protein is CASSEDRGVGYYSNQPQHF. The CDR3 DNA reads as TGTGCCAGCAGTGAAGATCGGGGGGTAGGGTATTACAGCAATCAGCCCCAGCATTTT.

The J gene is TRBJ1-1, the V gene TRBV30, with no clear D. Germline V gene sequence: CDR1 GTSNPN, CDR2 SVGIG (reference sequence). The CDR3 covers 11 residues. Trimming took 2 bases from V and 11 from J, leaving 12 bases between them. The CDR3 spells CAWSSASDAFF. The CDR3 DNA sequence: TGTGCCTGGAGTTCTGCCTCCGACGCTTTCTTT.

This chain joins TRBV19 and TRBJ2-2, with unresolved D. The CDR3 has 14 amino acids. The V end was cut by 5 bases, the J end by 4 bases, with 11 bases between. The germline V gene encodes CDR1 LNHDA and CDR2 SQIVND (reference sequence). This CDR3 reads CASSPQPGTGELFF. In DNA form, the CDR3 reads TGTGCCAGTAGTCCTCAGCCCGGCACCGGGGAGCTGTTTTTT.

V is TRBV2 and J is TRBJ1-5; TRBD1 is a possible D gene (5 bases). Between the trimmed V and J ends, which lost 7 bases and 1 base, there was a span of 14 bases. The germline CDR1 and CDR2 sequences are SNHLY and FYNNEI. There are 15 residues in the CDR3. The CDR3 spells CASTLGLGSNQPQHF. CDR3 in DNA: TGTGCCAGCACCTTGGGACTTGGGAGCAATCAGCCCCAGCATTTT.

The chain combines TRBV5-1 with TRBJ2-7; 8 nucleotides line up with TRBD1. The CDR3 is 15 residues long. Looked up from germline, CDR1 is SGHRS and CDR2 is YFSETQ. Losses at the gene ends were 5 bases for V and 3 bases for J; bases not matched to a gene: 10. The CDR3 protein is CASRPRGLDRYEQYF. The CDR3 DNA sequence: TGCGCCAGCAGACCCAGGGGGCTGGATCGCTACGAGCAGTACTTC.

V is TRBV7-8 and J is TRBJ1-4, with D hard to call. Trimming shortened V by 4 bases and J by 6 bases, and 12 bases separated the two germline ends. From germline, CDR1 is SGHVS and CDR2 FQNEAQ. This CDR3 region has 14 residues. The CDR3 sequence: CASSSVQVHEKLFF. The CDR3 DNA reads TGTGCCAGCAGCTCGGTACAAGTTCATGAAAAACTGTTTTTT.

The chain employs TRBV5-4 and TRBJ1-2, with 7 bases fitting TRBD1. V dropped 7 bases and J dropped 5; count of bases not matched to a gene: 5. The CDR3 is 12 amino acids. CDR1 and CDR2 from the germline V gene are SGHNT and YYREEE (reference sequence). This CDR3 reads CASELRGYGYTF. In DNA, the CDR3 is TGTGCCAGCGAACTCAGGGGGTATGGCTACACCTTC.

V usage is TRBV24-1 and J usage is TRBJ2-1, with TRBD1 matching over 7 bases. V gave up 4 bases and J gave up 7 bases; unmatched junction bases: 9. This CDR3 region has 15 residues. CDR1 KGHDR and CDR2 SFDVKD come from the germline V gene. The CDR3 is CATSDPSGTANEQFF. The CDR3 coding sequence is TGTGCCACCAGTGACCCATCCGGGACAGCAAATGAGCAGTTCTTC.

In the case of this clone: Other nucleotide sequences from this sample produce the same CDR3. The chain combines TRBV20-1 with TRBJ2-7; tentative D call: TRBD1 (6 bases). This CDR3 has 10 amino acids. Germline V lookup: CDR1 DFQATT, CDR2 SNEGSKA (reference sequence). Trimming cost V 6 bases and J 4 bases, with 7 bases left between them. The CDR3: CSAGAYEQYF. CDR3 sequence (DNA): TGCAGTGCGGGGGCGTACGAGCAGTACTTC.

The CDR3 nucleotides read TGTGCCAGCAGCCCTGGACGAGGAAACACCATATATTTT. Translation: CASSPGRGNTIYF. This chain joins TRBV9 and TRBJ1-3; D unclear. Trimming cost V 4 bases and J 4 bases, with 9 bases left between them. Germline assignment: CDR1 SGDLS and CDR2 YYNGEE. This CDR3 contains 13 residues.